Each of the 17 T cell receptor beta chains below was sequenced from the same sample in a study of PD-1 blockade in classical Hodgkin lymphoma. There was relapse after autologous stem cell transplantation in every patient, and there was variation in brentuximab vedotin exposure. From thawed PBMCs, CD8+ T cells were isolated by magnetic negative selection. Sequenced by immunoSEQ multiplex PCR; TCRdb stores in-frame clones only, minus some. The data contain 350 to 550 clones, 70% to 85% of them seen just once; the ten biggest clones take up approximately 35%. This specimen consisted of CD8+ T cells from blood, obtained at baseline. Receptor source: a human donor with classical Hodgkin lymphoma.

The chain joins TRBV15 to TRBJ2-2; D uncertain. V was pared by 2 bases and J by 6 bases, with 10 bases between. Germline V gene sequence: CDR1 LNHNV, CDR2 YYDKDF (reference sequence). The CDR3 extends over 14 amino acids. The CDR3 DNA reads TGTGCCACCAGCAGACTGAGTAGTTCCGGGGAGCTGTTTTTT. Residues: CATSRLSSSGELFF.

The chain has TRBV4-1 and TRBJ1-1, with a weak D call TRBD1 (6 bases). Trimming pared 0 bases from V and 1 base from J, leaving 12 bases between. The CDR3 length is 16 residues. CDR1 is MGHRA, CDR2 YSYEKL, per germline. The CDR3 nucleotides read TGCGCCAGCAGCCAAGATCGGGCGGGGGCGAACACTGAAGCTTTCTTT. Its protein product is CASSQDRAGANTEAFF.

The chain is built from TRBV9 and TRBJ2-3; D is undetermined. V was pared by 0 bases and J by 3 bases, with 5 bases between. The CDR3 extends over 13 amino acids. CDR1 is SGDLS, CDR2 YYNGEE, per germline. In DNA form, the CDR3 reads TGTGCCAGCAGCGTAGGACGGACAGATACGCAGTATTTT. It translates to CASSVGRTDTQYF.

This clone has a single count. The rearrangement uses TRBV4-3 and TRBJ2-1, with a tentative D call TRBD2 (5 bases). CDR3 length: 15 residues. CDR1 and CDR2 from the germline V gene are LGHNA and YSLEER. Trimming stripped 0 bases from V and 4 bases from J, with 10 bases between. CDR3 in DNA: TGCGCCAGCAGCCAAGATTATGGGAGTTACAATGAGCAGTTCTTC. Its protein product is CASSQDYGSYNEQFF.

V gene TRBV27 combines with J gene TRBJ2-2; D ambiguous. The germline gives CDR1 MNHEY, CDR2 SMNVEV (reference sequence). Trimming cost V 2 bases and J 5 bases, with 15 bases left between them. This CDR3 contains 16 residues. In DNA, the CDR3 is TGTGCCAGCAGTTTAATAGGTTTTGGGAAGACCGGGGAGCTGTTTTTT. Its translation is CASSLIGFGKTGELFF.

The chain couples TRBV6-1 to TRBJ1-5; 8 bases are a match to TRBD1. The CDR3 loop spans 13 amino acids. The junction had 7 bases not matched to a gene; V was cut back by 7 bases and J by 8 bases. CDR1 is MNHNS and CDR2 is SASEGT in the germline V gene. The CDR3 DNA is TGTGCCAGCAAATCTGGACAGGGAAAGCCCCAGCATTTT. It yields the protein CASKSGQGKPQHF.

The gene calls are TRBV7-9 and TRBJ2-2; D not resolved. Between the trimmed V and J ends, which lost 0 bases and 3 bases, there was a span of 11 bases. The CDR3 is made up of 16 amino acids. In germline, CDR1 is SEHNR, CDR2 FQNEAQ (reference sequence). The CDR3 DNA sequence: TGTGCCAGCAGCTTAGCTGTAAGCTCGTACACCGGGGAGCTGTTTTTT. Translation: CASSLAVSSYTGELFF.

This chain links TRBV30 with TRBJ2-1; tentatively, D is TRBD1 (6 bases). The germline gives CDR1 GTSNPN, CDR2 SVGIG (reference sequence). The CDR3 consists of 14 residues. Trimming shortened V by 6 bases and J by 4 bases, and 16 bases separated the two germline ends. The CDR3 spells CACFRVGGYNEQFF. The CDR3 DNA reads TGTGCCTGTTTTAGGGTAGGGGGTTACAATGAGCAGTTCTTC.

The rearrangement uses TRBV4-2 and TRBJ1-5; no clear D. Germline V lookup: CDR1 LGHNA, CDR2 YNFKEQ. The length of the CDR3 is 17 residues. The germline V and J ends were trimmed by 4 bases and 0 bases, with 16 bases remaining between them. This chain's CDR3 is CASSPLLTLTSNQPQHF. The CDR3 DNA reads TGTGCCAGCAGCCCCCTCCTAACCTTAACTAGCAATCAGCCCCAGCATTTT.

V is TRBV4-3 and J is TRBJ1-1; no definite D call. The germline V and J ends were trimmed by 6 bases and 3 bases, with 5 bases remaining between them. Germline V CDR1 and CDR2: LGHNA, YSLEER. The CDR3 loop spans 11 amino acids. CDR3 loop: CASRRHTEAFF. The CDR3, as DNA: TGCGCCAGCAGAAGGCACACTGAAGCTTTCTTT.

The chain has TRBV7-7 and TRBJ2-7; maybe TRBD2 (6 bases). V was trimmed by 1 base and J by 3 bases, leaving 10 bases between them. Germline V lookup: CDR1 SSHAT, CDR2 FNYEAQ (reference sequence). The CDR3 is 14 amino acids. The CDR3 sequence: CASSLEPGDYEQYF. CDR3 DNA: TGTGCCAGCAGCTTAGAGCCGGGGGACTACGAGCAGTACTTC.

The V call is TRBV7-2, the J call TRBJ1-4; a possible D gene is TRBD1 (6 bases). V was pared by 5 bases and J by 7 bases, with 11 bases between. The germline CDR1 and CDR2 sequences are SGHTA and FQGNSA. The CDR3 loop spans 13 amino acids. CDR3 protein: CASSPGQFEKLFF. The CDR3 nucleotides read TGTGCCAGCAGCCCAGGACAGTTTGAAAAACTGTTTTTT.

This clone was found a few times. The chain combines TRBV7-3 with TRBJ1-2; TRBD1 agrees at 8 bases. In germline, CDR1 is SGHTA, CDR2 FQGTGA. The CDR3 extends over 14 amino acids. J gave up 8 bases and V 1 base, and 6 bases lay outside the gene matches. The CDR3 DNA reads as TGTGCCAGCAGCTTAAGCGGGACAGGAGAGGGCTACACCTTC. Residues: CASSLSGTGEGYTF. Complete variable domain (other parts from reference TRBV7-3 and TRBJ1-2): GAGVSQTPSNKVTEKGKYVELRCDPISGHTALYWYRQSLGQGPEFLIYFQGTGAADDSGLPNDRFFAVRPEGSVSTLKIQRTERGDSAVYLCASSLSGTGEGYTFGSGTRLTVV.

This clone was seen only once. The rearrangement uses TRBV15 and TRBJ2-1, with D perhaps TRBD1 or TRBD2 (5 bases each). Trimming shortened V by 0 bases and J by 4 bases, and 16 bases separated the two germline ends. The CDR3 is 17 amino acids. Germline V gene lookup returns CDR1 LNHNV and CDR2 YYDKDF (reference sequence). CDR3 amino acids: CATSRDFGTLTYNEQFF. DNA of the CDR3: TGTGCCACCAGCAGAGATTTTGGGACCCTAACTTACAATGAGCAGTTCTTC.

The chain joins TRBV10-3 to TRBJ2-7, with 11 nucleotides matching TRBD2. The CDR3 spans 15 residues. The ends lost 5 bases at V and 3 bases at J; junction bases unmatched: 6. Germline CDR1 is ENHRY and CDR2 is SYGVKD. In nucleotides, the CDR3 is TGTGCCATCAGTCTTAGCGGGAGGGCCGACTACGAGCAGTACTTC. The encoded protein is CAISLSGRADYEQYF.

The gene calls are TRBV19 and TRBJ1-5, with 11 positions matching TRBD1. Germline V gives CDR1 LNHDA, CDR2 SQIVND (reference sequence). With 9 bases clipped from V and 6 bases from J, the junction kept 7 bases outside the gene matches. This CDR3 has 14 residues. CDR3 nucleotide sequence: TGTGCCAGCCAGCGGACAGGGGGCGGTCAGCCCCAGCATTTT. Its protein product is CASQRTGGGQPQHF.

This chain uses TRBV30 with TRBJ2-1; D is unclear. V was shortened by 2 bases and J by 9 bases, with 11 bases between the two germline ends. This CDR3 region has 12 residues. The V gene's germline CDR1 is GTSNPN and CDR2 SVGIG (reference sequence). In nucleotides, the CDR3 is TGTGCCTGGAGTATGACCTGGAGTGAGCAGTTCTTC. This codes for CAWSMTWSEQFF.